The 25 T cell receptor beta chains below all came from one sample that was sequenced in a study of graft-versus-host responses after intestinal transplantation. Their specific antigens are unknown. Clones were sequenced by immunoSEQ multiplex PCR, and TCRdb holds only the in-frame ones, with some missing. The table includes approximately 90,000 clones, 85% to 95% detected once. The sample consisted of unstimulated CD8+ T cells sorted from spleen or lymph node cells, taken before intestinal transplant. The origin of the receptors is a human donor who received an intestinal transplant.

The rearrangement uses TRBV7-6 and TRBJ1-5; a possible D gene is TRBD1 (6 bases). CDR3 size: 18 residues. The ends were cut back, 2 bases at V and 7 bases at J, with 24 bases in the middle. In germline, CDR1 is SGHVS, CDR2 FNYEAQ. The CDR3 region has the DNA TGTGCCAGCAGCTTATCCCCCCCCTTACAGGGAAGGAGCCAGCCCCAGCATTTT. Its protein is CASSLSPPLQGRSQPQHF.

The rearrangement uses TRBV11-2 and TRBJ2-7; perhaps TRBD1 as D (6 bases). The CDR3 contains 14 residues. V was trimmed by 6 bases and J by 3 bases, leaving 15 bases between them. CDR1 and CDR2 (germline): SGHAT, FQNNGV. This CDR3 reads CASSRGGDFYEQYF. CDR3 sequence (DNA): TGTGCCAGCAGTCGAGGGGGAGACTTCTACGAGCAGTACTTC.

The chain has TRBV27 and TRBJ1-5; TRBD1 matches 8 bases. Losses at the gene ends were 7 bases for V and 3 bases for J; bases not matched to a gene: 2. Germline assignment: CDR1 MNHEY and CDR2 SMNVEV (reference sequence). The CDR3 contains 13 residues. The CDR3 nucleotides read TGTGCCAGCAAGGGACAGGTCAATCAGCCCCAGCATTTT. Amino acid sequence: CASKGQVNQPQHF.

This clone has a handful of counts. The gene calls are TRBV2 and TRBJ2-7, with D possibly matching TRBD2 (7 bases). The CDR3 length is 14 residues. Germline V gene sequence: CDR1 SNHLY, CDR2 FYNNEI. The V and J ends lost 3 bases and 2 bases respectively, with 11 bases between them. As DNA, the CDR3 is TGTGCCAGCAGTGAGGGGGGGGCAACCTACGAGCAGTACTTC. It specifies CASSEGGATYEQYF. The variable domain in full, with the rest retrieved from reference TRBV2 and TRBJ2-7, is EPEVTQTPSHQVTQMGQEVILRCVPISNHLYFYWYRQILGQKVEFLVSFYNNEISEKSEIFDDQFSVERPDGSNFTLKIRSTKLEDSAMYFCASSEGGATYEQYFGPGTRLTVT.

This rearrangement joins TRBV7-9 to TRBJ2-3; possible D gene TRBD1, 6 bases. V lost 4 bases and J lost 1, with 15 bases in between. Germline V gene lookup returns CDR1 SEHNR and CDR2 FQNEAQ (reference sequence). The CDR3 runs 16 residues. DNA for the CDR3: TGTGCCAGCAGCTCTACCCAACAGGGAGGCACAGATACGCAGTATTTT. Amino acid sequence: CASSSTQQGGTDTQYF.

The genes are TRBV13 and TRBJ2-2; 12 bases match TRBD2. V dropped 3 bases and J dropped 3; count of bases not matched to a gene: 11. Germline CDR1 PRHDT, CDR2 FYEKMQ (reference sequence). The CDR3 extends over 19 amino acids. CDR3 amino acids: CASSFSDLAGGPYTGELFF. As DNA, the CDR3 is TGTGCCAGCAGCTTCAGCGACCTAGCGGGGGGGCCGTACACCGGGGAGCTGTTTTTT.

This chain uses TRBV2 with TRBJ1-2; possible D gene TRBD1, 6 bases. Trimming shortened V by 4 bases and J by 9 bases, and 12 bases separated the two germline ends. CDR3 length equals 12 residues. CDR1 SNHLY and CDR2 FYNNEI come from the germline V gene. The DNA of the CDR3 is TGTGCCAGCAGTGGGACAGTTAAAAGCTACACCTTC. Encoded protein: CASSGTVKSYTF.

The V gene is TRBV27, the J gene TRBJ2-5; tentative D call: TRBD2 (5 bases). Trimming left V 7 bases short and J 5 bases short, with 14 bases between. This CDR3 comprises 13 residues. Germline V gene data show CDR1 as MNHEY and CDR2 as SMNVEV (reference sequence). The CDR3 DNA follows: TGTGCCAGCATGTCCGGGAATGGGGAGACCCAGTACTTC. It specifies CASMSGNGETQYF.

This chain connects TRBV7-2 to TRBJ2-3, with 8 bases lining up with TRBD2. V was pared by 5 bases and J by 0 bases, with 4 bases of the junction left unmatched. Germline-derived CDR1 and CDR2 are SGHTA and FQGNSA. The CDR3 runs 15 residues. For the CDR3, the DNA is TGTGCCAGCAGCCCCACTAGCGGAAGCACAGATACGCAGTATTTT. Protein product: CASSPTSGSTDTQYF. Looking up the rest from reference TRBV7-2 and TRBJ2-3 gives the full variable domain: GAGVSQSPSNKVTEKGKDVELRCDPISGHTALYWYRQSLGQGLEFLIYFQGNSAPDKSGLPSDRFSAERTGGSVSTLTIQRTQQEDSAVYLCASSPTSGSTDTQYFGPGTRLTVL.

This chain connects TRBV7-8 to TRBJ2-5; TRBD2 matches at 12 bases. The V segment lost 5 bases and the J segment 2 bases; nucleotides outside the gene matches: 3. Germline CDR1 reads SGHVS; CDR2 reads FQNEAQ. This CDR3 has 15 residues. CDR3 protein: CASSRLAGGQETQYF. The CDR3 region has the DNA TGTGCCAGCAGCCGTCTAGCGGGGGGGCAAGAGACCCAGTACTTC.

The chain couples TRBV19 to TRBJ1-2; D not certain. The CDR3 is 15 amino acids. Per the germline V gene, CDR1 is LNHDA and CDR2 is SQIVND (reference sequence). With 3 bases removed from V and 7 bases from J, the gap between germline ends came to 18 bases. The CDR3 sequence: CASSIWIEDASGYTF. Here the CDR3 DNA reads TGTGCCAGTAGTATTTGGATCGAAGACGCTAGTGGCTACACCTTC. Using reference TRBV19 and TRBJ1-2 for the parts outside the CDR3, the full variable domain is DGGITQSPKYLFRKEGQNVTLSCEQNLNHDAMYWYRQDPGQGLRLIYYSQIVNDFQKGDIAEGYSVSREKKESFPLTVTSAQKNPTAFYLCASSIWIEDASGYTFGSGTRLTVV.

The chain carries TRBV6-1 and TRBJ2-7, with D possibly matching TRBD2 (5 bases). Germline-derived CDR1 and CDR2 are MNHNS and SASEGT. CDR3 length equals 12 residues. V lost 6 bases to trimming and J lost 7 bases, with 13 bases between them. The CDR3 nucleotides are TGTGCCAGCAGCGTAGGCCGAGGGGAGCAGTACTTC. Its protein product is CASSVGRGEQYF.

This clone was observed once. The V and J genes are TRBV9 and TRBJ1-2, with unresolved D. The germline V and J ends were trimmed by 3 bases and 1 base, with 7 bases remaining between them. The CDR3 loop spans 13 amino acids. Germline CDR1 is SGDLS and CDR2 is YYNGEE. In DNA, the CDR3 is TGTGCCAGCAGCGAGACTTATAACTATGGCTACACCTTC. Amino acid sequence: CASSETYNYGYTF.

This clone was seen more than once but under ten times. The V call is TRBV27, the J call TRBJ1-4, with D unclear. The CDR3 covers 14 residues. The germline V gene has CDR1 MNHEY and CDR2 SMNVEV (reference sequence). V was clipped by 4 bases and J by 3 bases, with 9 bases between them. The CDR3 reads CASSSGRSNEKLFF. In DNA, the CDR3 is TGTGCCAGCAGTTCAGGCCGGTCTAATGAAAAACTGTTTTTT.

This chain uses TRBV7-9 with TRBJ2-2; 7 bases match TRBD2. This CDR3 region has 17 residues. From germline, CDR1 is SEHNR and CDR2 FQNEAQ (reference sequence). The ends lost 5 bases at V and 6 bases at J; junction bases unmatched: 15. CDR3 in DNA: TGTGCCAGCAGCGACCCCGCGGGGGAGGGCCGCCCCGGGGAGCTGTTTTTT. It encodes CASSDPAGEGRPGELFF.

The chain uses TRBV29-1 and TRBJ2-7; D may be TRBD2 (5 bases). The germline V gene has CDR1 SQVTM and CDR2 ANQGSEA. V gave up 0 bases and J gave up 4 bases, with 19 bases separating them. This CDR3 has 16 amino acids. The DNA for the CDR3 is TGCAGCGTTGAAGATCCGTCCCTCGAGGGCAGGTACGAGCAGTACTTC. This translates into CSVEDPSLEGRYEQYF.

The chain uses TRBV7-6 and TRBJ1-1, with 9 bases aligning to TRBD1. The germline gives CDR1 SGHVS, CDR2 FNYEAQ. The trim removed 5 bases at V and 2 bases at J, leaving 12 bases unmatched. The CDR3 sequence is 17 residues long. CDR3 region: CASSPINWGQGNTEAFF. CDR3 coding DNA: TGTGCCAGCAGCCCAATAAACTGGGGACAGGGCAACACTGAAGCTTTCTTT. Variable domain in full (rest from reference TRBV7-6 and TRBJ1-1): GAGVSQSPRYKVTKRGQDVALRCDPISGHVSLYWYRQALGQGPEFLTYFNYEAQQDKSGLPNDRFSAERPEGSISTLTIQRTEQRDSAMYRCASSPINWGQGNTEAFFGQGTRLTVV.

The genes are TRBV4-3 and TRBJ1-4; D is ambiguous. Per the germline V gene, CDR1 is LGHNA and CDR2 is YSLEER. CDR3 length: 15 residues. Trimming removed 0 bases from V and 8 bases from J, with 13 bases in between. The CDR3 reads CASSQDLSREEKLFF. Written as DNA, the CDR3 is TGCGCCAGCAGCCAAGATCTATCCCGCGAGGAAAAACTGTTTTTT.

The V call is TRBV4-1, the J call TRBJ1-1; 9 bases map to TRBD1. Losses at the gene ends were 3 bases for V and 6 bases for J; bases not matched to a gene: 2. This CDR3 spans 13 amino acids. Germline-derived CDR1 and CDR2 are MGHRA and YSYEKL. The CDR3 region has the DNA TGCGCCAGCAGCCATACAGGGGGCCCTGAAGCTTTCTTT. It specifies CASSHTGGPEAFF.

The V and J genes are TRBV29-1 and TRBJ2-4; D is possibly TRBD1 (6 bases). The germline gives CDR1 SQVTM, CDR2 ANQGSEA. Trimming took 4 bases from V and 3 from J, leaving 10 bases between them. The CDR3 loop spans 13 amino acids. The CDR3 nucleotides read TGCAGCGTTGTAGGGGGAGACAAAAACATTCAGTACTTC. Translating it yields CSVVGGDKNIQYF.

The V gene is TRBV27, the J gene TRBJ1-5, with D perhaps TRBD1 (6 bases). The CDR3 has 13 residues. The germline V gene has CDR1 MNHEY and CDR2 SMNVEV (reference sequence). V was cut by 3 bases and J by 8 bases, with 11 bases left in between. The CDR3 DNA reads TGTGCCAGCAGTTTTAGCGCAGGGGAGCCCCAGCATTTT. Protein sequence: CASSFSAGEPQHF.

The V call is TRBV2, the J call TRBJ2-1; 15 nucleotides line up with TRBD2. This CDR3 is built from 21 residues. With 1 base clipped from V and 0 bases from J, the junction kept 10 bases outside the gene matches. Germline assignment: CDR1 SNHLY and CDR2 FYNNEI. The CDR3 loop is CASSEGPGLAGGKGSYNEQFF. CDR3 sequence (DNA): TGTGCCAGCAGTGAAGGTCCGGGACTAGCGGGGGGCAAGGGCTCCTACAATGAGCAGTTCTTC.

The chain employs TRBV7-2 and TRBJ2-2; TRBD1 matches at 9 bases. Germline CDR1 reads SGHTA; CDR2 reads FQGNSA. V was pared by 6 bases and J by 5 bases, with 13 bases of the junction left unmatched. The length of the CDR3 is 17 residues. The CDR3 bases are TGTGCCAGCAGTTCCGCGCTGGGGACAGGGAGGACCGGGGAGCTGTTTTTT. This codes for CASSSALGTGRTGELFF.

The V gene is TRBV2, the J gene TRBJ2-1, with D maybe TRBD2 (5 bases). This CDR3 is 14 amino acids long. Germline loops: CDR1 SNHLY, CDR2 FYNNEI. V lost 4 bases, J lost 10 bases, and 17 bases lay in between. The CDR3 reads CASSAVASTGEQFF. In DNA, the CDR3 is TGTGCCAGCAGTGCAGTAGCGTCGACGGGAGAGCAGTTCTTC.

The chain carries TRBV30 and TRBJ1-1; D may be TRBD1 (5 bases). CDR3 size: 11 residues. Between the trimmed V and J ends, which lost 3 bases and 8 bases, there was a span of 10 bases. Germline CDR1 is GTSNPN and CDR2 is SVGIG (reference sequence). The DNA for the CDR3 is TGTGCCTGGAGAGGGGCAGTGGAAGCTTTCTTT. This translates into CAWRGAVEAFF.